The entry that follows covers one T cell receptor beta chain sequence. It lacks a known antigen. No much larger clonotype is one base removed from it; base qualities were not supplied. The entry originates in a study of regulatory T cells listed by TCRdb under 2018. Broadly, across the study: T-cell receptor beta repertoires of sorted regulatory, conventional CD4+ and CD8+ T cells were compared between CD3G-deficient patients and healthy controls. The paper's findings and limits, for the study overall: Repertoires from patients had restricted unique TRB V-J pairs and skewed V and J gene usage, with the strongest effect in regulatory T cells. Conventional CD4+ T cells from CD3G-deficient patients were enriched for hydrophobic residues at CDR3 positions 6 and 7, suggesting more self-reactive specificities.

Every CD3G-deficient patient showed evidence of autoimmunity, and the autoimmunity was more severe in two of the patients. Patients were tested at ages ranging from 2 to 39 years, and reduced naive and increased memory CD4+ and CD8+ T-cell proportions were found in the patients. CD4+ cells were FACS-sorted into CD25-high CD127-low regulatory T cells and CD25-low CD127-high conventional CD4+ T cells. Six or seven individuals with CD3G deficiency were included in the patient group. Patient samples and clinical data came from an international physician network spanning the United States, Europe and Asia. Ficoll density separation was used to isolate peripheral blood mononuclear cells. V sheds 4 bases and J sheds 1 base, leaving 8 bases between their ends. From a lookup of the germline V gene, CDR1 and CDR2 are SGHRS and YFSETQ. From its cysteine to its phenylalanine, the CDR3 spans 13 amino acids. CDR3 DNA is the only sequence kept; it has 39 bases, read in frame from the first base.

In the multiplex PCR, 52 forward TRBV primers and 13 reverse TRBJ primers were used, and assay-based and computational corrections were applied for amplification bias. Rearranged TRB loci were amplified from genomic DNA by multiplex PCR within the immunoSEQ assay. TRB amplicons were sequenced on an Illumina HiSeq platform. In the original analysis: Raw sequences were error-filtered and aligned to reference gene sequences by custom algorithms, then analyzed with the immunoSEQ online tools. Frequencies of productive and nonproductive TRB rearrangements were assessed among unique sequences as well as among total sequences. Assessment of potential self-reactivity relied on the hydrophobicity of positions 6 and 7 in the TRB CDR3, along with their amino acid composition. Prism software was used to run t tests, Mann-Whitney tests or two-way ANOVA for comparisons between groups. TCRdb limited this immuneACCESS table to in-frame rearrangements with V and J called. A share of clones is missing; checked studies link under half to unresolved V genes, and the rest is unexplained. The DNA gave D and trimming, while V, J and clone size come from that table. The sample has 30,000 to 40,000 clones on record, approximately 93% of them singletons. Jointly, the top ten make up 0.85% to 1% of the sample.

This receptor chain uses TRBV5-1 and TRBJ1-1; a confident D gene designation cannot be given. This clonotype was sampled from a child aged 2 to 15 with CD3G deficiency. Sequenced: conventional CD4+ T cells sorted from blood. The sequenced DNA: TGCGCCAGCAGCATCGCATGGAACACTGAAGCTTTCTTT. It is translated as CASSIAWNTEAFF.